These 13 T cell receptor beta chains share one sample of origin, sequenced in a study of CD8 T cells in Susac syndrome. The authors reverse transcribed roughly 0.5 to 1 ug RNA with random hexamers. In TCRdb, the immunoSEQ multiplex PCR reads were re-called with MiXCR into one record per CDR3 protein. The sample has approximately 160,000 distinct CDR3 sequences, roughly 92% seen once. Material for sequencing was CD4+ T cells from PBMCs. The origin of the receptors is a human donor with multiple sclerosis.

The V and J genes are TRBV5-1 and TRBJ2-5; no clear D. The V end lost 3 bases, the J end lost 5 bases, and 11 bases lay between the germline ends. The germline V gene has CDR1 SGHRS and CDR2 YFSETQ. The CDR3 has 13 amino acids. The CDR3 here is CASSYRALETQYF. The CDR3 DNA sequence: TGCGCCAGCAGCTACCGGGCCCTTGAGACCCAGTACTTC.

V is TRBV29-1 and J is TRBJ2-1; D unclear. The germline gives CDR1 SQVTM, CDR2 ANQGSEA. V lost 4 bases and J lost 5, with 12 bases in between. The CDR3 consists of 13 residues. CDR3 amino acids: CSVGDNTHNEQFF. CDR3 bases: TGCAGCGTTGGGGATAACACCCACAATGAGCAGTTCTTC.

This clonotype was detected only once. The rearrangement joins TRBV20-1 to TRBJ1-5; 11 positions agree with TRBD1. CDR1 is DFQATT and CDR2 is SNEGSKA in the germline V gene (reference sequence). This CDR3 comprises 14 residues. J gave up 8 bases and V 5 bases, and 8 bases lay outside the gene matches. The CDR3 here is CSAQDRGQGKPQHF. CDR3 coding DNA: TGCAGTGCTCAGGACAGGGGGCAAGGCAAGCCCCAGCATTTT.

This sequence joins TRBV5-1 and TRBJ2-7, with no clear D. CDR3 length: 14 amino acids. With 4 bases removed from V and 7 bases from J, the gap between germline ends came to 18 bases. In germline, CDR1 is SGHRS, CDR2 YFSETQ. The CDR3 loop is CASSHDSPPWEQYF. DNA for the CDR3: TGCGCCAGCAGCCACGACTCGCCACCATGGGAGCAGTACTTC.

The chain carries TRBV28 and TRBJ1-5; D may be TRBD1 (5 bases). The length of the CDR3 is 20 residues. V was cut by 3 bases and J by 3 bases, with 27 bases left in between. Germline loops: CDR1 MDHEN, CDR2 SYDVKM. The chain's CDR3 is CASSFRQDSWVANVNQPQHF. For the CDR3, the DNA is TGTGCCAGCAGTTTCCGCCAAGACAGTTGGGTAGCCAATGTCAATCAGCCCCAGCATTTT.

This sequence joins TRBV27 and TRBJ2-3; 10 bases agree with TRBD2. CDR1 and CDR2 (germline): MNHEY, SMNVEV (reference sequence). Trimming cost V 5 bases and J 9 bases; bases outside gene matches: 8. This CDR3 spans 14 amino acids. CDR3 amino acids: CASSPGLLAGTQYF. Here the CDR3 DNA reads TGTGCCAGCAGTCCCGGCCTACTAGCGGGGACGCAGTATTTT.

The rearrangement links TRBV28 to TRBJ1-2; no reliable D call. CDR3 length equals 13 residues. Between the trimmed V and J ends, which lost 4 bases and 7 bases, there was a span of 13 bases. Per germline, CDR1 MDHEN and CDR2 SYDVKM. The CDR3 bases are TGTGCCAGCAGTTCGGGGTCCATGCCTGGCTACACCTTC. Its protein product is CASSSGSMPGYTF.

The rearrangement joins TRBV20-1 to TRBJ2-1; D not resolved. The CDR3 consists of 12 residues. V was cut by 2 bases and J by 5 bases, with 7 bases left in between. Germline V gene lookup returns CDR1 DFQATT and CDR2 SNEGSKA (reference sequence). CDR3 protein: CSARRLHNEQFF. In DNA, the CDR3 is TGCAGTGCTAGACGGCTCCACAATGAGCAGTTCTTC.

In its sample, this clonotype was seen once. V is TRBV5-6 and J is TRBJ2-1; D unclear. There are 12 residues in the CDR3. The V end was cut by 4 bases, the J end by 15 bases, with 17 bases between. CDR1 SGHDT and CDR2 YYEEEE come from the germline V gene. The CDR3 DNA follows: TGTGCCAGCAGCGACCCTCCGGGTGCCCCGTTCTTC. Encoded protein: CASSDPPGAPFF.

The gene calls are TRBV28 and TRBJ1-5; D is ambiguous. This CDR3 contains 12 residues. V dropped 8 bases and J dropped 10 bases, with 15 bases sitting between them. The V gene's germline CDR1 is MDHEN and CDR2 SYDVKM. Written as DNA, the CDR3 is TGTGCCAGCCTGGACGGAACCAGTCCCCAGCATTTT. This translates into CASLDGTSPQHF.

A single count supports this clonotype. The chain is built from TRBV7-9 and TRBJ2-7, with 10 bases fitting TRBD1. Germline V CDR1 and CDR2: SEHNR, FQNEAQ (reference sequence). The CDR3 loop spans 15 amino acids. With V trimmed by 4 bases and J by 5 bases, 8 bases remained unmatched. CDR3 residues: CASSSPGQGIHEQYF. As DNA, the CDR3 is TGTGCCAGCAGCTCACCGGGACAGGGGATCCACGAGCAGTACTTC.

The chain combines TRBV15 with TRBJ2-3; tentative D call: TRBD2 (6 bases). V lost 5 bases, J lost 10 bases, and 22 bases lay in between. This CDR3 is built from 15 residues. The germline gives CDR1 LNHNV, CDR2 YYDKDF (reference sequence). The CDR3 spells CATSLGGLSGHPQYF. CDR3 in DNA: TGTGCCACCAGCCTCGGAGGGCTCTCAGGGCATCCGCAGTATTTT. The full variable domain, its missing parts supplied by reference TRBV15 and TRBJ2-3, is DAMVIQNPRYQVTQFGKPVTLSCSQTLNHNVMYWYQQKSSQAPKLLFHYYDKDFNNEADTPDNFQSRRPNTSFCFLDIRSPGLGDTAMYLCATSLGGLSGHPQYFGPGTRLTVL.

The chain carries TRBV7-2 and TRBJ1-6, with 8 bases identical to TRBD1. CDR1 is SGHTA and CDR2 is FQGNSA in the germline V gene. The J segment lost 14 bases and the V segment lost 0 bases, leaving 9 bases of the junction unmatched. The CDR3 is 15 amino acids. The CDR3 sequence: CASSLARERTGSLHF. CDR3 DNA: TGTGCCAGCAGCTTAGCGCGAGAGAGGACAGGGTCCCTCCACTTT.